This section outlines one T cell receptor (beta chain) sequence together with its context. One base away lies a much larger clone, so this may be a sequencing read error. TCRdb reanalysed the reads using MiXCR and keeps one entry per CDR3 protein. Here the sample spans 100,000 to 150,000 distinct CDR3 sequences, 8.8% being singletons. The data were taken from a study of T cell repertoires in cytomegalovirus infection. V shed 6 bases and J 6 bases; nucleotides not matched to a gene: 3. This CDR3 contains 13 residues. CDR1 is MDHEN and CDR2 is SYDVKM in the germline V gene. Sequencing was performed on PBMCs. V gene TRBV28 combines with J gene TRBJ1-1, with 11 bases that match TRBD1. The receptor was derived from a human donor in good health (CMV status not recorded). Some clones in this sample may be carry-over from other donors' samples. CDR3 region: CASRRTGGAEAFF. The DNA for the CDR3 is TGTGCCAGCAGGCGGACAGGGGGCGCTGAAGCTTTCTTT.